A single sample is the source of the 27 T cell receptor beta chains below, sequenced in a study of control samples from healthy donors and cancer patients. Only in-frame clones appear in the TCRdb table, and some are missing; sequencing was by immunoSEQ multiplex PCR. This table holds about 150,000 clones, about 93% found once. The material sequenced was PBMCs. Source of these receptors: a man in his 60s with colorectal cancer.

V is TRBV4-1 and J is TRBJ2-6; D unclear. CDR1 and CDR2 from the germline V gene are MGHRA and YSYEKL. The CDR3 length is 16 residues. V lost 3 bases and J 4 bases, leaving 13 bases between the germline ends. The CDR3 DNA follows: TGCGCCAGCAGCCAGAGACCCGTTGGGGGGGCCAACGTCCTGACTTTC. Protein: CASSQRPVGGANVLTF.

The chain is built from TRBV30 and TRBJ1-5; TRBD1 is a possible D gene (5 bases). The ends were cut back, 0 bases at V and 5 bases at J, with 11 bases in the middle. Per germline, CDR1 GTSNPN and CDR2 SVGIG (reference sequence). The CDR3 runs 14 residues. CDR3 region: CAWSVSRVDQPQHF. The DNA of the CDR3 is TGTGCCTGGAGTGTATCCAGGGTTGATCAGCCCCAGCATTTT.

The CDR3 nucleotides read TGTGCCAGCAGCTACCGGCCCCTTGGGGGGCACGCCTATAATTCACCCCTCCACTTT. It codes for CASSYRPLGGHAYNSPLHF. This chain links TRBV7-2 with TRBJ1-6; tentatively, D is TRBD1 (6 bases). This CDR3 has 19 amino acids. Per the germline V gene, CDR1 is SGHTA and CDR2 is FQGNSA. Trimming shortened V by 4 bases and J by 2 bases, and 21 bases separated the two germline ends.

V and J are TRBV6-1 and TRBJ2-2; 7 bases are a match to TRBD2. The CDR3 has 19 residues. Trimming removed 1 base from V and 1 base from J; junction bases left unmatched: 12. Germline V CDR1 and CDR2: MNHNS, SASEGT. The CDR3 sequence is CASSEGRGSIYLNTGELFF. As DNA, the CDR3 is TGTGCCAGCAGTGAAGGGCGGGGGAGCATTTATTTGAACACCGGGGAGCTGTTTTTT.

This sequence joins TRBV2 and TRBJ2-5, with a possible D match to TRBD2 (6 bases). From germline, CDR1 is SNHLY and CDR2 FYNNEI. The CDR3 extends over 15 amino acids. Trimming shortened V by 9 bases and J by 2 bases, and 19 bases separated the two germline ends. The CDR3 reads CASFLWGDPQETQYF. The CDR3 region has the DNA TGTGCCAGTTTTCTTTGGGGGGATCCTCAAGAGACCCAGTACTTC.

The chain has TRBV19 and TRBJ2-3; D is uncertain. Germline V gene data show CDR1 as LNHDA and CDR2 as SQIVND (reference sequence). V was pared by 6 bases and J by 2 bases, with 9 bases between. The CDR3 consists of 13 residues. The DNA for the CDR3 is TGTGCCAGTAGGAGAACAAACACAGATACGCAGTATTTT. Translating gives CASRRTNTDTQYF.

A single count supports this clone. The genes are TRBV9 and TRBJ2-7; no firm D call. This CDR3 contains 13 residues. Per the germline V gene, CDR1 is SGDLS and CDR2 is YYNGEE. Trimming removed 4 bases at V and 3 bases at J, with 11 bases between. As DNA, the CDR3 is TGTGCCAGCAGCTTGAGACTGGGCTACGAGCAGTACTTC. Encoded protein: CASSLRLGYEQYF. Supplemented by reference TRBV9 and TRBJ2-7, the full variable domain reads DSGVTQTPKHLITATGQRVTLRCSPRSGDLSVYWYQQSLDQGLQFLIQYYNGEERAKGNILERFSAQQFPDLHSELNLSSLELGDSALYFCASSLRLGYEQYFGPGTRLTVT.

V gene TRBV6-5 combines with J gene TRBJ1-6; D is possibly TRBD1 (5 bases). This CDR3 is built from 15 residues. V was cut by 7 bases and J by 8 bases, with 18 bases left in between. The V gene's germline CDR1 is MNHEY and CDR2 SVGAGI. The CDR3 coding sequence is TGTGCCAGCACCGCGGGGGGGGGTAGTTATTCACCCCTCCACTTT. It encodes CASTAGGGSYSPLHF.

The chain joins TRBV7-2 to TRBJ2-7; the match to TRBD2 covers 8 bases. This CDR3 has 14 residues. Germline V CDR1 and CDR2: SGHTA, FQGNSA. Trimming cost V 1 base and J 5 bases; bases outside gene matches: 4. The DNA of the CDR3 is TGTGCCAGCAGCTTAGGCGGGGGGCCCCACGAGCAGTACTTC. Protein: CASSLGGGPHEQYF.

This chain joins TRBV30 and TRBJ2-7, with 7 bases identical to TRBD1. V lost 4 bases to trimming and J lost 5 bases; unmatched junction nucleotides: 5. In germline, CDR1 is GTSNPN, CDR2 SVGIG (reference sequence). CDR3 size: 12 residues. CDR3 sequence reads: CAWKGQSHEQYF. The DNA for the CDR3 is TGTGCCTGGAAGGGACAGAGCCACGAGCAGTACTTC. Together with reference TRBV30 and TRBJ2-7, the CDR3 gives the full variable domain: SQTIHQWPATLVQPVGSPLSLECTVEGTSNPNLYWYRQAAGRGLQLLFYSVGIGQISSEVPQNLSASRPQDRQFILSSKKLLLSDSGFYLCAWKGQSHEQYFGPGTRLTVT.

This clone was seen once. The chain carries TRBV27 and TRBJ2-1, with a weak D call TRBD1 (5 bases). From germline, CDR1 is MNHEY and CDR2 SMNVEV (reference sequence). The CDR3 contains 12 residues. Trimming left V 3 bases short and J 9 bases short, with 9 bases between. The CDR3 spells CASSFPGREQFF. CDR3 nucleotide sequence: TGTGCCAGCAGTTTCCCAGGGCGTGAGCAGTTCTTC.

The chain uses TRBV27 and TRBJ1-1; no reliable D call. The CDR3 is 14 residues long. Germline CDR1 is MNHEY and CDR2 is SMNVEV (reference sequence). Trimming shortened V by 4 bases and J by 0 bases, and 9 bases separated the two germline ends. DNA of the CDR3: TGTGCCAGCAGTTGGGGTCGGATGAACACTGAAGCTTTCTTT. Protein: CASSWGRMNTEAFF.

The CDR3 loop reads CASSAGLANEQYF. CDR3 coding DNA: TGTGCCAGTAGTGCGGGACTAGCGAACGAGCAGTACTTC. This rearrangement joins TRBV19 to TRBJ2-7; 10 bases are a match to TRBD2. CDR3 length equals 13 residues. After removal of 5 bases from V and 5 bases from J, the junction contained 3 bases not matched to a gene. Per germline, CDR1 LNHDA and CDR2 SQIVND (reference sequence). The whole variable domain, remainder taken from reference TRBV19 and TRBJ2-7, is DGGITQSPKYLFRKEGQNVTLSCEQNLNHDAMYWYRQDPGQGLRLIYYSQIVNDFQKGDIAEGYSVSREKKESFPLTVTSAQKNPTAFYLCASSAGLANEQYFGPGTRLTVT.

This clone has a single count. The CDR3 loop is CASSIPGTPPYNEQFF. CDR3 bases: TGTGCCAGCAGCATACCCGGGACCCCTCCTTACAATGAGCAGTTCTTC. The chain recombines TRBV21-1 with TRBJ2-1. TRBV21-1 is designated a pseudogene. The CDR3 runs to 16 residues.

The chain employs TRBV15 and TRBJ2-7; no definite D call. This CDR3 is 13 amino acids long. The germline V and J ends were trimmed by 4 bases and 2 bases, with 9 bases remaining between them. Germline loops: CDR1 LNHNV, CDR2 YYDKDF (reference sequence). This CDR3 reads CATSTHLAYEQYF. In DNA form, the CDR3 reads TGTGCCACCAGCACTCACCTCGCCTACGAGCAGTACTTC.

The chain carries TRBV6-6 and TRBJ2-7; D not certain. V was clipped by 6 bases and J by 4 bases, with 10 bases between them. The germline V gene has CDR1 MNHNY and CDR2 SVGAGI (reference sequence). The CDR3 covers 12 residues. For the CDR3, the DNA is TGTGCCAGCAGCCTTCTTGGTTACGAGCAGTACTTC. Protein product: CASSLLGYEQYF.

The genes are TRBV3-1 (or the pseudogene TRBV3-2) and TRBJ2-7, with D possibly being TRBD1 (6 bases). Germline lookup yields CDR1 LGHDT and CDR2 YNNKEL (reference sequence). The V gene lost 4 bases and the J gene lost 3 bases, with 16 bases spanning the gap. The CDR3 length is 15 residues. CDR3 region: CASSPTLTDSYEQYF. DNA for the CDR3: TGTGCCAGCAGCCCAACTCTTACGGACAGCTACGAGCAGTACTTC.

This clone is a singleton in its sample. This chain uses TRBV10-3 with TRBJ2-6; D is undetermined. V gave up 4 bases and J gave up 0 bases, with 13 bases separating them. This CDR3 region has 17 residues. Germline V gene data show CDR1 as ENHRY and CDR2 as SYGVKD. In DNA, the CDR3 is TGTGCCATCAGTGCCTCGGGCAGCCCCTCTGGGGCCAACGTCCTGACTTTC. It codes for CAISASGSPSGANVLTF.

This clone has just a few counts. The chain combines TRBV11-2 with TRBJ2-3; the D is unclear. The CDR3 length is 15 residues. The germline gives CDR1 SGHAT, CDR2 FQNNGV. V shed 3 bases and J shed 1 base, with 11 bases lying between them. The CDR3: CASSFSPLGTDTQYF. The DNA of the CDR3 is TGTGCCAGCAGCTTCTCTCCCCTCGGCACAGATACGCAGTATTTT.

The rearrangement links TRBV7-9 to TRBJ2-3; 7 bases agree with TRBD2. J gave up 8 bases and V 3 bases, and 14 bases lay outside the gene matches. The CDR3 is 16 amino acids. Germline values: CDR1 SEHNR, CDR2 FQNEAQ (reference sequence). CDR3 DNA sequence: TGTGCCAGCAGCTTTCAAGGGCGGGGGAAGATAGGTACGCAGTATTTT. Translation: CASSFQGRGKIGTQYF.

In DNA, the CDR3 is TGTGCCAGCAGCCAAGGAAGGGGGAGCACAGATACGCAGTATTTT. Protein: CASSQGRGSTDTQYF. This chain links TRBV3-1 (or the pseudogene TRBV3-2) with TRBJ2-3, with D possibly matching TRBD1 (6 bases). Germline assignment: CDR1 LGHDT and CDR2 YNNKEL (reference sequence). The CDR3 spans 15 residues. Trimming stripped 1 base from V and 0 bases from J, with 8 bases between.

This clone was picked up one time. The chain couples TRBV28 to TRBJ2-5; D may correspond to TRBD1 or TRBD2 (6 bases each). Trimming took 8 bases from V and 5 from J, leaving 12 bases between them. The CDR3 loop spans 12 amino acids. The germline CDR1 and CDR2 sequences are MDHEN and SYDVKM. CDR3 bases: TGTGCCAGCCGAGGGGGACTGGAGACCCAGTACTTC. Translating it yields CASRGGLETQYF.

The chain carries TRBV19 and TRBJ2-1, with TRBD2 identical over 10 bases. This CDR3 contains 17 residues. Germline CDR1 is LNHDA and CDR2 is SQIVND (reference sequence). J lost 5 bases, V lost 0 bases, and 7 bases had no gene match. CDR3 sequence reads: CASSIDGSGGPHNEQFF. As DNA, the CDR3 is TGTGCCAGTAGTATAGACGGTAGCGGGGGGCCCCACAATGAGCAGTTCTTC. Looking up the rest from reference TRBV19 and TRBJ2-1 gives the full variable domain: DGGITQSPKYLFRKEGQNVTLSCEQNLNHDAMYWYRQDPGQGLRLIYYSQIVNDFQKGDIAEGYSVSREKKESFPLTVTSAQKNPTAFYLCASSIDGSGGPHNEQFFGPGTRLTVL.

CDR3 in DNA: TGTGCCAGCAGCGTATCGGGACAGGGGACCTCCTACGAGCAGTACTTC. Translating gives CASSVSGQGTSYEQYF. The J gene is TRBJ2-7, the V gene TRBV9; 10 positions match TRBD1. Looked up from germline, CDR1 is SGDLS and CDR2 is YYNGEE. This CDR3 has 16 residues. The trim removed 1 base at V and 0 bases at J, leaving 4 bases unmatched.

V is TRBV5-1 and J is TRBJ1-5, with a weak D call TRBD1 (5 bases). This CDR3 region has 14 residues. Germline V lookup: CDR1 SGHRS, CDR2 YFSETQ. Trimming left V 5 bases short and J 5 bases short, with 14 bases between. As DNA, the CDR3 is TGCGCCAGCAGTTGGCAGGGTGGAGATCAGCCCCAGCATTTT. It codes for CASSWQGGDQPQHF.

Notes on this clone: One end of the junction does not line up with germline, which may come from a read error. The rearrangement uses TRBV18 and TRBJ2-5; 7 bases map to TRBD2. Germline assignment: CDR1 KGHSH and CDR2 LQKENI. The CDR3 spans 14 residues. This CDR3 is CANSPRRGQETQYF. The CDR3 region has the DNA TGTGCCAACTCACCACGGCGGGGGCAAGAGACCCAGTACTTC.

This clone has just one count. The V and J genes are TRBV27 and TRBJ1-5; 10 bases fit TRBD1. This CDR3 has 15 amino acids. The junction had 9 bases not matched to a gene; V was cut back by 6 bases and J by 7 bases. Germline CDR1 reads MNHEY; CDR2 reads SMNVEV (reference sequence). In DNA form, the CDR3 reads TGTGCCAGCAGCCGACAGGGGGCGGGAGGGCAGCCCCAGCATTTT. This gives the protein CASSRQGAGGQPQHF.